This T cell receptor beta chain was retrieved from a study of shared clonotypes between healthy human individuals. Naive CD8 cells comprised CD45RO-negative, CCR7-positively selected cells, excluding terminally differentiated effector memory CD45RA+ cells. Here immunoSEQ multiplex PCR was the method, and the copy in TCRdb shows in-frame clones only, minus some. The table lists about 2 million clones, about 95% of them singletons. CDR3 length equals 15 residues. Between the trimmed V and J ends, which lost 0 bases and 0 bases, there was a span of 6 bases. In germline, CDR1 is SEHNR, CDR2 FQNEAQ (reference sequence).

The chain couples TRBV7-9 to TRBJ1-3; the D is unclear. Sequences were obtained from naive CD8+ T cells sorted from blood. The receptor's source is a man aged 18 to 29 in good health. CDR3 sequence: CASSLASFSGNTIYF. The CDR3 region has the DNA TGTGCCAGCAGCTTAGCCTCGTTCTCTGGAAACACCATATATTTT. Drawing the rest from reference TRBV7-9 and TRBJ1-3, the complete variable domain is DTGVSQNPRHKITKRGQNVTFRCDPISEHNRLYWYRQTLGQGPEFLTYFQNEAQLEKSRLLSDRFSAERPKGSFSTLEIQRTEQGDSAMYLCASSLASFSGNTIYFGEGSWLTVV.